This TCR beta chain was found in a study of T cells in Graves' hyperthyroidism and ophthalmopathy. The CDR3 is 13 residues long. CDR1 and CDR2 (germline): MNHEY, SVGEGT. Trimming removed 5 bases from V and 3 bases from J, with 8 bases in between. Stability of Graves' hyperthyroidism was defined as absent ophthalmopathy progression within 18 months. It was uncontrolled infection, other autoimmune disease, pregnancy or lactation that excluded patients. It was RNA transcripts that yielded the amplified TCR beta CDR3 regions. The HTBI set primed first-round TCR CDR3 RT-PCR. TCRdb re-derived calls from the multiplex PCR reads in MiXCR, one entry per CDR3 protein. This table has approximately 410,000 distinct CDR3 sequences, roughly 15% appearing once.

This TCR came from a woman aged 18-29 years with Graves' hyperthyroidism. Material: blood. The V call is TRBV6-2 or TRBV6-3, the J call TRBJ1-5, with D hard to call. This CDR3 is CASSTAYNQPQHF. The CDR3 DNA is TGTGCCAGCAGTACGGCTTACAATCAGCCCCAGCATTTT.